The 15 T cell receptor beta chains in this list originate from one sample, sequenced in a study of blood T cells in healthy people across ages. A second PCR, run for 7 to 11 cycles, used a sample-barcoded 5' primer plus a J-beta primer mix. TCRdb processed the 5' RACE reads anew with MiXCR; each CDR3 protein has one entry. This sample has 1.8 million or so distinct CDR3 sequences; about two fifths occur once, and the top ten carry under 30%. The sample consisted of blood. The receptors come from a human donor in good health.

This clonotype occurred a few times. The J gene is TRBJ2-1, the V gene TRBV7-9; 8 bases fit TRBD1. Per germline, CDR1 SEHNR and CDR2 FQNEAQ (reference sequence). V gave up 5 bases and J gave up 7 bases; unmatched junction bases: 13. The CDR3 sequence is 16 residues long. In DNA form, the CDR3 reads TGTGCCAGCAGCCTACACCCCGGGACAGGTCGAAATGAGCAGTTCTTC. Translation: CASSLHPGTGRNEQFF. Full variable domain (outside the CDR3, taken from reference TRBV7-9 and TRBJ2-1): DTGVSQNPRHKITKRGQNVTFRCDPISEHNRLYWYRQTLGQGPEFLTYFQNEAQLEKSRLLSDRFSAERPKGSFSTLEIQRTEQGDSAMYLCASSLHPGTGRNEQFFGPGTRLTVL.

This chain connects TRBV7-2 to TRBJ2-5, with 11 nucleotides matching TRBD2. The V gene's germline CDR1 is SGHTA and CDR2 FQGNSA. The junction had 5 bases not matched to a gene; V was cut back by 1 base and J by 4 bases. The CDR3 contains 16 residues. CDR3 sequence: CASSLVALAGAETQYF. CDR3 DNA sequence: TGTGCCAGCAGCTTAGTGGCACTAGCGGGGGCAGAGACCCAGTACTTC.

This clonotype was recorded only once. An end of the junction does not agree with germline; a read error may underlie this. The chain carries TRBV11-2 and TRBJ2-2; D is possibly TRBD1 or TRBD2 (5 bases each). CDR3 length: 13 residues. Germline V lookup: CDR1 SGHAT, CDR2 FQNNGV. CDR3 amino acids: CASSAGYTGELCF. The CDR3, as DNA: TGTGCCAGCAGCGCAGGGTACACCGGGGAGCTGTGTTTT.

The rearrangement uses TRBV11-1 and TRBJ2-3; D uncertain. The CDR3 contains 14 residues. V lost 5 bases and J 6 bases, leaving 15 bases between the germline ends. Germline V CDR1 and CDR2: SGHAT, FQDESV (reference sequence). The CDR3 coding sequence is TGTGCCAGCAGCCCGGGCATGGTAGCCGATACGCAGTATTTT. Protein: CASSPGMVADTQYF.

This clonotype has only a few counts. The V and J genes are TRBV4-2 and TRBJ2-7, with 10 nucleotides matching TRBD2. The V gene's germline CDR1 is LGHNA and CDR2 YNFKEQ. J gave up 0 bases and V 7 bases, and 6 bases lay outside the gene matches. The CDR3 is 15 amino acids. CDR3 in amino acids: CASTTLAGSSYEQYF. CDR3 DNA sequence: TGTGCCAGCACCACACTAGCGGGAAGCTCCTACGAGCAGTACTTC.

The CDR3 region is CASSYPRTAPVYGYTF. The DNA of the CDR3 is TGTGCCAGCAGTTACCCCCGGACCGCCCCGGTTTATGGCTACACCTTC. The J gene is TRBJ1-2, the V gene TRBV6-8; no clear D gene. V shed 2 bases and J shed 5 bases, with 18 bases lying between them. Germline-derived CDR1 and CDR2 are MNHGY and SAAAGT. The CDR3 contains 16 residues.

This clonotype has just a few counts. The chain employs TRBV20-1 and TRBJ2-1, with 7 bases fitting TRBD1. Germline CDR1 and CDR2: DFQATT and SNEGSKA (reference sequence). The length of the CDR3 is 12 residues. J was trimmed by 10 bases and V by 8 bases; bases with no gene match: 11. CDR3 DNA sequence: TGCAGTCCACGGGCAGGGGGTGAAGAGCAGTTCTTC. It encodes CSPRAGGEEQFF.

There are a few counts of this clonotype. The chain links TRBV5-1 to TRBJ2-3, with 11 bases aligning to TRBD2. The CDR3 sequence is 17 residues long. Trimming at V came to 0 bases and at J to 2 bases, leaving 5 bases not matched to a gene. CDR1 and CDR2 (germline): SGHRS, YFSETQ. In DNA form, the CDR3 reads TGCGCCAGCAGCTTGGGACTAGCGGGGACCTTCACAGATACGCAGTATTTT. Translation gives CASSLGLAGTFTDTQYF. Based on the CDR3 plus reference TRBV5-1 and TRBJ2-3, the full variable domain is KAGVTQTPRYLIKTRGQQVTLSCSPISGHRSVSWYQQTPGQGLQFLFEYFSETQRNKGNFPGRFSGRQFSNSRSEMNVSTLELGDSALYLCASSLGLAGTFTDTQYFGPGTRLTVL.

This clonotype appeared a few times. The CDR3 loop reads CASSWYASRETQYF. CDR3 sequence (DNA): TGTGCCAGCAGTTGGTACGCTAGCAGGGAGACCCAGTACTTC. V and J are TRBV28 and TRBJ2-5, with a weak D call TRBD2 (5 bases). The V gene's germline CDR1 is MDHEN and CDR2 SYDVKM. This CDR3 contains 14 residues. The V gene lost 4 bases and the J gene lost 5 bases, with 14 bases spanning the gap. Using reference TRBV28 and TRBJ2-5 for the parts outside the CDR3, the full variable domain is DVKVTQSSRYLVKRTGEKVFLECVQDMDHENMFWYRQDPGLGLRLIYFSYDVKMKEKGDIPEGYSVSREKKERFSLILESASTNQTSMYLCASSWYASRETQYFGPGTRLLVL.

V is TRBV6-5 and J is TRBJ2-5; D is possibly TRBD1 (5 bases). CDR1 is MNHEY and CDR2 is SVGAGI in the germline V gene. This CDR3 has 14 residues. With 6 bases removed from V and 1 base from J, the gap between germline ends came to 12 bases. CDR3: CASRSTVSQETQYF. DNA of the CDR3: TGTGCCAGCAGGTCGACAGTTTCCCAAGAGACCCAGTACTTC.

V is TRBV20-1 and J is TRBJ1-2; 10 positions agree with TRBD1. Trimming took 0 bases from V and 0 from J; bases not matched to a gene: 4. Germline CDR1 and CDR2: DFQATT and SNEGSKA (reference sequence). The CDR3 has 16 amino acids. The CDR3 DNA is TGCAGTGCTAGAGAGACAGGGGGCCGAGCTAACTATGGCTACACCTTC. This translates into CSARETGGRANYGYTF.

CDR3 nucleotides: TGTGCCAGCAGCTTAGCGCTTATAGGGGATCTCTCTGAAGCTTTCTTT. Translating gives CASSLALIGDLSEAFF. The chain carries TRBV7-2 and TRBJ1-1; possible D gene TRBD1, 5 bases. The CDR3 has 16 amino acids. Germline V gene lookup returns CDR1 SGHTA and CDR2 FQGNSA. V was shortened by 0 bases and J by 6 bases, with 17 bases between the two germline ends.

The sample holds a few counts of this clonotype. V usage is TRBV4-3 and J usage is TRBJ2-5; the D is unclear. In germline, CDR1 is LGHNA, CDR2 YSLEER. Trimming pared 0 bases from V and 11 bases from J, leaving 22 bases between. CDR3 size: 16 residues. The CDR3 reads CASSQDEARNYNEQYF. The DNA of the CDR3 is TGCGCCAGCAGCCAAGATGAAGCAAGGAACTACAATGAGCAGTACTTC.

As to this clonotype: A read error may produce the germline difference seen at one junction end. The chain employs TRBV19 and TRBJ1-5; D not resolved. The length of the CDR3 is 15 residues. Germline V CDR1 and CDR2: LNHDA, SQIVND (reference sequence). CDR3 nucleotide sequence: TGTGCCAGTAGTATAGGGGCGGGGAGCAACCAGCCCCAGCATTTT. It translates to CASSIGAGSNQPQHF.

This chain connects TRBV9 to TRBJ2-4; no firm D call. The CDR3 consists of 15 residues. CDR1 and CDR2 (germline): SGDLS, YYNGEE. Between the trimmed V and J ends, which lost 2 bases and 2 bases, there was a span of 11 bases. The CDR3 DNA follows: TGTGCCAGCAGCGTCGCGCTAGGGACCAAAAACATTCAGTACTTC. Translation gives CASSVALGTKNIQYF.